Shown below are 12 T cell receptor beta chains from a single sample sequenced in a study of vaccination effects on CD4 cells after COVID-19 (dated by TCRdb to 2022 to 2024). To identify antigen-specific CD4+ T cell clonotypes by their expansion, the ViraFEST assay first stimulated PBMC with viral peptide pools and then applied TCR sequencing. After less than 13 days of culture, CD4+ T cells were isolated with the EasySep CD4+ T cell isolation kit. Antigens of these TCRs are unknown. The library was made by the immunoSEQ multiplex PCR assay. TCRdb obtained this table from immuneACCESS and retained in-frame rearrangements with V and J assigned. These tables miss some clones; where compared with another copy, unresolved V genes account for less than half of the shortfall, and the remainder is unexplained. This sample holds 50,000 to 65,000 clones; 65% to 90% were observed only once. The ten largest clones add up to 2.4% of the sample.

The material sequenced was CD4+ T cells from PBMCs cultured with HCoV-229E spike peptides, taken before COVID-19 vaccination. The intended sense of this specimen's cell subset or site label: HCoV-229E spike overlapping peptide pool stimulation. Receptor source: a human donor who received a COVID-19 vaccine.

This clone was counted once. The rearrangement joins TRBV18 to TRBJ2-3, with TRBD2 as a possible D gene (5 bases). Germline V gene sequence: CDR1 KGHSH, CDR2 LQKENI. V was cut by 3 bases and J by 0 bases, with 13 bases left in between. CDR3 length equals 16 residues. CDR3 sequence (DNA): TGTGCCAGCTCACCCGAGGGATCCTATAGCACAGATACGCAGTATTTT. The encoded protein is CASSPEGSYSTDTQYF. Combining the CDR3 with reference TRBV18 and TRBJ2-3 gives the whole variable domain NAGVMQNPRHLVRRRGQEARLRCSPMKGHSHVYWYRQLPEEGLKFMVYLQKENIIDESGMPKERFSAEFPKEGPSILRIQQVVRGDSAAYFCASSPEGSYSTDTQYFGPGTRLTVL.

The V call is TRBV4-3, the J call TRBJ1-1, with unresolved D. Germline CDR1 reads LGHNA; CDR2 reads YSLEER. Trimming pared 1 base from V and 4 bases from J, leaving 1 base between. The length of the CDR3 is 11 residues. CDR3 nucleotide sequence: TGCGCCAGCAGCCAAGGCACTGAAGCTTTCTTT. Residues: CASSQGTEAFF.

This clone was recorded a few times. This chain uses TRBV7-9 with TRBJ1-1, with D uncertain. V was shortened by 5 bases and J by 7 bases, with 8 bases between the two germline ends. The length of the CDR3 is 11 residues. Germline CDR1 reads SEHNR; CDR2 reads FQNEAQ (reference sequence). The CDR3 DNA reads TGTGCCAGCAGCGCGTTAAATGAAGCTTTCTTT. The encoded protein is CASSALNEAFF.

The chain couples TRBV7-9 to TRBJ1-3; D perhaps matches TRBD1 (5 bases). Germline loops: CDR1 SEHNR, CDR2 FQNEAQ (reference sequence). The CDR3 length is 17 residues. With 3 bases removed from V and 0 bases from J, the gap between germline ends came to 15 bases. In nucleotides, the CDR3 is TGTGCCAGCAGCTTGCTAGGGATGGGGGGCTCTGGAAACACCATATATTTT. Residues: CASSLLGMGGSGNTIYF.

This clone was detected once. The J gene is TRBJ2-5, the V gene TRBV6-6; 9 bases line up with TRBD1. The CDR3 contains 13 residues. CDR1 and CDR2 (germline): MNHNY, SVGAGI (reference sequence). Germline trimming cut 6 bases from V and 5 bases from J; bases unmatched to any gene: 4. CDR3: CASSTGQGETQYF. The DNA of the CDR3 is TGTGCCAGCAGCACCGGACAGGGGGAGACCCAGTACTTC.

This clone was detected only a few times. The V and J genes are TRBV5-1 and TRBJ2-7, with D tentatively TRBD1 (6 bases). Trimming left V 4 bases short and J 7 bases short, with 21 bases between. This CDR3 spans 15 amino acids. CDR1 SGHRS and CDR2 YFSETQ come from the germline V gene. Written as DNA, the CDR3 is TGCGCCAGCAGCCCTAAGACAGGAGAATACGAGGAGCAGTACGTC. This sequence encodes CASSPKTGEYEEQYV.

This clone was picked up one time. The gene calls are TRBV6-2 or TRBV6-3 and TRBJ2-3, with D possibly matching TRBD2 (6 bases). The CDR3 totals 13 residues. Trimming removed 6 bases at V and 3 bases at J, with 10 bases between. Germline loops: CDR1 MNHEY, CDR2 SVGEGT. The CDR3 nucleotides read TGTGCCAGCAGCCCCGGGGGAACAGATACGCAGTATTTT. This encodes CASSPGGTDTQYF.

CDR3 DNA sequence: TGTGCCAGCAGTGAAGTCGTCGACTACGGACCCTCTGGGGCCAACGTCCTGACTTTC. Protein product: CASSEVVDYGPSGANVLTF. This chain uses TRBV6-1 with TRBJ2-6; a weak D match, TRBD2 (5 bases). This CDR3 is built from 19 residues. Trimming removed 1 base at V and 0 bases at J, with 16 bases between. Germline-derived CDR1 and CDR2 are MNHNS and SASEGT.

The gene calls are TRBV5-1 and TRBJ1-4; TRBD1 is a possible D gene (6 bases). The CDR3 sequence is 16 residues long. Germline assignment: CDR1 SGHRS and CDR2 YFSETQ. V was pared by 1 base and J by 2 bases, with 12 bases between. CDR3 region: CASSLSGGATNEKLFF. The CDR3 bases are TGCGCCAGCAGCTTGTCCGGGGGCGCTACTAATGAAAAACTGTTTTTT.

This chain uses TRBV10-2 with TRBJ1-5; D remains unclear. The CDR3 runs to 16 residues. Germline CDR1 is WSHSY and CDR2 is SAAADI. Deletions cut 2 bases from V and 2 bases from J, with 13 bases between. The CDR3 nucleotides read TGCGCCAGCAGTGAGCGGAACCCTCGGGGCAATCAGCCCCAGCATTTT. Translation: CASSERNPRGNQPQHF.

This chain joins TRBV5-1 and TRBJ2-2; perhaps D is TRBD1 or TRBD2 (6 bases each). CDR3 length: 16 residues. V lost 4 bases to trimming and J lost 5 bases, with 18 bases between them. Germline loops: CDR1 SGHRS, CDR2 YFSETQ. Here the CDR3 reads CASSLQTGARTGELFF. For the CDR3, the DNA is TGCGCCAGCAGCCTTCAGACGGGGGCGAGGACCGGGGAGCTGTTTTTT.

The chain carries TRBV10-2 and TRBJ2-2; D perhaps matches TRBD2 (6 bases). The CDR3 is 15 residues long. Trimming stripped 4 bases from V and 6 bases from J, with 15 bases between. CDR1 is WSHSY and CDR2 is SAAADI in the germline V gene. In nucleotides, the CDR3 is TGCGCCAGCAGTGCCGGGAGACCTGGGCCCGGGGAGCTGTTTTTT. Translating gives CASSAGRPGPGELFF.